This T cell receptor (beta chain) was obtained from a study of CXCR3-negative and CXCR3-positive naive CD8 T cells. UMI-tagged TRB cDNA libraries were built via 5' RACE. Using the 5' RACE reads, TCRdb records one entry per CDR3 protein without DNA. The table lists over 70,000 distinct CDR3 sequences. CDR3 length: 12 residues. Per germline, CDR1 MDHEN and CDR2 SYDVKM. The V gene is TRBV28, the J gene TRBJ2-1; with no DNA, the TCRdb D assignment of TRBD1 cannot be verified. Sequencing was done on a sample of naive CXCR3- CD8+ T cells from blood. Subset meaning: CD45RO-CCR7+CD27+CD95- naive CD8+ T cells lacking CXCR3 (TNR3-). This TCR was sampled from a human donor in good health. Some clones in this sample may be carry-over from other donors' samples. The CDR3 is CASSPWSLEQFF.